This T cell receptor (beta chain) emerged from a study of T cells after yellow fever vaccination. Per germline, CDR1 MNHEY and CDR2 SVGEGT. V was pared by 2 bases and J by 2 bases, with 1 base of the junction left unmatched. CDR3 length: 15 amino acids. TCRdb recomputed calls from the 5' RACE reads with MiXCR, one row per CDR3 protein. This sample has approximately 610,000 distinct CDR3 sequences, with less than 20% found just once. The receptor was isolated from a man between 18 and 35 years old who received the YFV17D yellow fever vaccine. The specimen was PBMCs, collected more than 4 days after the first yellow fever vaccination. The chain has TRBV6-2 or TRBV6-3 and TRBJ1-5, with 9 positions matching TRBD1. This CDR3 is CASSYGDRGNQPQHF. The CDR3 DNA sequence: TGTGCCAGCAGTTACGGGGACAGGGGCAATCAGCCCCAGCATTTT.